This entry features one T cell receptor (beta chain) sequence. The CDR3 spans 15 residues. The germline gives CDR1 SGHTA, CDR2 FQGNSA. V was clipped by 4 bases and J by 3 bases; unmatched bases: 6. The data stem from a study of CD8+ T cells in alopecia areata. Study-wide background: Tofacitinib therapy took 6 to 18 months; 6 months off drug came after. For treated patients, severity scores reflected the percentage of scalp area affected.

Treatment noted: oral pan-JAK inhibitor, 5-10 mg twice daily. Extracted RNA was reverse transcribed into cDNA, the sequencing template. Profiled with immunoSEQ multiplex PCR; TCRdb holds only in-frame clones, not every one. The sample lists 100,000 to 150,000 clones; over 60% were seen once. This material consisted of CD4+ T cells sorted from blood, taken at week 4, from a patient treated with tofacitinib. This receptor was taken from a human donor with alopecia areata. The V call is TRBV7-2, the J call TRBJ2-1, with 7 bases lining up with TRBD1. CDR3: CASSSRDSIYNEQFF. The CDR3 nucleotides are TGTGCCAGCAGCTCCCGGGACAGCATCTACAATGAGCAGTTCTTC.